The present TCR beta chain was sequenced within a study of cytomegalovirus exposure and HLA in healthy donors. The PCR was carried out with 60 Vbeta primers and 13 Jbeta primers. Measured with immunoSEQ multiplex PCR; TCRdb has only the in-frame clones, and not every one. The sample shows about 120,000 clones, 70% to 85% of them seen only once. CDR1 is SQVTM and CDR2 is ANQGSEA in the germline V gene. The CDR3 is 14 residues long. Germline trimming cut 4 bases from V and 2 bases from J; bases unmatched to any gene: 5. V usage is TRBV29-1 and J usage is TRBJ2-1, with 7 bases that match TRBD2. This TCR was sampled from a human donor in good health. Sequencing was performed on PBMCs. The CDR3 loop is CSVGKGLAYNEQFF. DNA of the CDR3: TGCAGCGTTGGAAAAGGACTAGCCTACAATGAGCAGTTCTTC.